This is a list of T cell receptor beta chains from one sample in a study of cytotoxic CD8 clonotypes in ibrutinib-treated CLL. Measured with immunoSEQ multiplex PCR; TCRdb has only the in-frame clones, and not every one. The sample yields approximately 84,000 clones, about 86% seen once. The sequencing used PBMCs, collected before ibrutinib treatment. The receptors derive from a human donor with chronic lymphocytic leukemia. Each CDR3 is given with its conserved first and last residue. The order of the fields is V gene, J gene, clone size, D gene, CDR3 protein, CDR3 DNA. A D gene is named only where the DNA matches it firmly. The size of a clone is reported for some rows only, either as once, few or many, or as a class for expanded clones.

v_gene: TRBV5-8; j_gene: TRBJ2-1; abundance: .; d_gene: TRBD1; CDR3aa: CASSSQGSTYNEQFF; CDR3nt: TGTGCCAGCAGCTCACAGGGGTCCACCTACAATGAGCAGTTCTTC
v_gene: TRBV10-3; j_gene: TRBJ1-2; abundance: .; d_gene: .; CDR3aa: CATTEEDSHGYTF; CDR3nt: TGTGCCACCACGGAGGAGGACTCACATGGCTACACCTTC
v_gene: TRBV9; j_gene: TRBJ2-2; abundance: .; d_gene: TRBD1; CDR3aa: CASSVGRDRVNTGELFF; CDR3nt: TGTGCCAGCAGCGTAGGGAGGGACAGGGTAAACACCGGGGAGCTGTTTTTT
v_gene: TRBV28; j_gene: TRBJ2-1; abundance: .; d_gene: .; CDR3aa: CASSPLSWGDNEQFF; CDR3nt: TGTGCCAGCAGTCCCTTGAGTTGGGGAGACAATGAGCAGTTCTTC
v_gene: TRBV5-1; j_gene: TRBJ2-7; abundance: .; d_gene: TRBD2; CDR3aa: CASSLTTSGRSEQYF; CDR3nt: TGCGCCAGCAGCTTAACGACTAGCGGGAGAAGTGAGCAGTACTTC
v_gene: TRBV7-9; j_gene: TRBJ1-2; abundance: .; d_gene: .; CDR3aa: CASSIELGRHYGYTF; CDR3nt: TGTGCCAGCAGCATAGAATTAGGACGGCACTATGGCTACACCTTC
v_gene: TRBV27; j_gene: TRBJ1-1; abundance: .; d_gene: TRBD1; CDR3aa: CASSLDRVAKAFF; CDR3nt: TGTGCCAGCAGTTTAGACAGGGTGGCGAAAGCTTTCTTT
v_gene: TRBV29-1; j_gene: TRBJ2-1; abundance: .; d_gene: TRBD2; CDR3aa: CSQQGSGRNFNEQFF; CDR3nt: TGCAGCCAGCAGGGCAGCGGGAGGAATTTTAATGAGCAGTTCTTC
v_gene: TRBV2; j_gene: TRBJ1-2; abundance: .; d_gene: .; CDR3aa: CASSRTGNYGYTF; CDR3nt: TGTGCCAGCAGTAGGACGGGAAACTATGGCTACACCTTC
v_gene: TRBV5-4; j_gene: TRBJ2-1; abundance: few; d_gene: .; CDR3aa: CASSSSHLNEQFF; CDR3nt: TGTGCCAGCAGCTCCTCTCATTTAAATGAGCAGTTCTTC
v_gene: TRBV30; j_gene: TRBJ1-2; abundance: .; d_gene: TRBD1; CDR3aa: CAWSGDRERAVGTF; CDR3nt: TGTGCCTGGAGTGGCGACAGGGAAAGAGCGGTTGGCACCTTC
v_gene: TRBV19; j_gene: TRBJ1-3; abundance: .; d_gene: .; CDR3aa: CASSISLYPSGNTIYF; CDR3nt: TGTGCCAGTAGTATCTCCCTCTATCCCTCTGGAAACACCATATATTTT
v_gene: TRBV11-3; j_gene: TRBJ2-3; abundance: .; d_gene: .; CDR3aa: CASSQVMSTDTQYF; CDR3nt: TGTGCCAGCAGCCAAGTAATGAGCACAGATACGCAGTATTTT